This TCR beta chain came from a study of T cell changes during pregnancy in multiple sclerosis (dated by TCRdb to between 2019 and 2020). For the wider study: In women with multiple sclerosis, the researchers looked at how the T cell repertoire shifted as pregnancy progressed.

CDR1 and CDR2, per the germline V gene (reference sequence), are LNHDA and SQIVND. Germline trimming: 6 bases from V, 4 bases from J; junction bases outside gene matches: 10. The CDR3 has 16 amino acids, counting the end cysteine and phenylalanine. Here the CDR3 DNA is all that survives: 48 bases in frame from base 1. The library was prepared using the immunoSEQ multiplex PCR assay. As stored in TCRdb, this immuneACCESS dataset retains in-frame rearrangements with V and J assigned. A fraction of the clones does not appear; measured against another copy, unresolved V genes explain less than half of the discrepancy, and the remainder lacks a known reason. In all, the sample holds around 73,000 clones, and approximately 92% of those were seen once. The top ten clones comprise roughly 2.8% of the sample. As for this clone: The clone's antigen remains unknown. Base qualities are not recorded, but no much larger clone differs from it by a single base.

The clonotype comes from a female donor in good health, enrolled as a control in a pregnancy study. The specimen comprised peripheral blood, sampled in the third trimester of pregnancy. The rearrangement joined TRBV19 to TRBJ1-1, with 11 central nucleotides matching TRBD1. This receptor has the CDR3 CASSPDRGRDTTEAFF. The DNA sequence is as follows: TGTGCCAGTAGCCCGGACAGGGGGCGTGATACCACTGAAGCTTTCTTT.